Presented here are 14 T cell receptor beta chains from one specimen sequenced in a study of cytomegalovirus exposure and HLA in healthy donors. PCR used 60 Vbeta primers and 13 Jbeta primers. The protocol was immunoSEQ multiplex PCR, while the TCRdb copy is restricted to in-frame clones and leaves out a portion. The repertoire holds about 160,000 clones, with around 76% as singletons. Sequencing was done on a sample of PBMCs. These receptors all stem from a man aged 60 to 75 in good health and CMV-seronegative.

This sequence joins TRBV6-1 and TRBJ2-5, with D possibly TRBD2 on 6 matching bases. This CDR3 spans 13 amino acids. V was clipped by 7 bases and J by 5 bases, with 14 bases between them. Germline lookup yields CDR1 MNHNS and CDR2 SASEGT. This chain's CDR3 is CASNWAGRETQYF. CDR3 nucleotides: TGTGCCAGCAATTGGGCGGGACGCGAGACCCAGTACTTC.

The chain employs TRBV6-5 and TRBJ2-7; 12 bases fit TRBD2. The CDR3 length is 16 residues. V lost 0 bases to trimming and J lost 2 bases; unmatched junction nucleotides: 2. Looked up from germline, CDR1 is MNHEY and CDR2 is SVGAGI. In nucleotides, the CDR3 is TGTGCCAGCAGTTACTCACTAGCGGGGGGTACCTACGAGCAGTACTTC. Residues: CASSYSLAGGTYEQYF.

This chain links TRBV7-9 with TRBJ2-7; 11 nucleotides align to TRBD1. This CDR3 is 17 amino acids long. The V gene end was trimmed by 4 bases and the J gene end by 6 bases; junction bases not matched to a gene: 14. From germline, CDR1 is SEHNR and CDR2 FQNEAQ (reference sequence). The CDR3 sequence: CASSSADRGQSAGEQYF. DNA for the CDR3: TGTGCCAGCAGCTCGGCGGACAGGGGGCAATCTGCGGGCGAGCAGTACTTC.

The chain links TRBV5-6 to TRBJ2-2, with no clear D. Germline assignment: CDR1 SGHDT and CDR2 YYEEEE. CDR3 length equals 13 residues. V lost 5 bases to trimming and J lost 1 base, with 6 bases between them. CDR3 DNA sequence: TGTGCCAGCAGGGAGATGAACACCGGGGAGCTGTTTTTT. It translates to CASREMNTGELFF.

The V gene is TRBV27, the J gene TRBJ1-6, with 8 bases lining up with TRBD1. The CDR3 spans 17 residues. The V segment lost 7 bases and the J segment 7 bases; nucleotides outside the gene matches: 15. The germline V gene has CDR1 MNHEY and CDR2 SMNVEV (reference sequence). The CDR3 nucleotides are TGTGCCAGCACTCGTGGGACCCCAGGGGGCCACAATTCACCCCTCCACTTT. Protein sequence: CASTRGTPGGHNSPLHF.

V is TRBV18 and J is TRBJ2-1; a possible D gene is TRBD2 (6 bases). CDR1 and CDR2 from the germline V gene are KGHSH and LQKENI. The CDR3 runs to 15 residues. V lost 9 bases and J lost 0, with 15 bases in between. The CDR3 nucleotides are TGTGCCAGTTCTCCCGCTAGCGTCTCCTACAATGAGCAGTTCTTC. This encodes CASSPASVSYNEQFF.

The V call is TRBV29-1, the J call TRBJ2-1; 10 bases fit TRBD1. There are 19 residues in the CDR3. Trimming at V came to 8 bases and at J to 7 bases, leaving 26 bases not matched to a gene. Per the germline V gene, CDR1 is SQVTM and CDR2 is ANQGSEA. The CDR3 sequence is CSCAALTGGFGIFVNEQFF. In DNA form, the CDR3 reads TGCAGCTGCGCAGCCTTGACAGGGGGCTTCGGGATTTTTGTTAATGAGCAGTTCTTC.

This sequence joins TRBV18 and TRBJ2-7; TRBD1 agrees at 7 bases. With 0 bases clipped from V and 0 bases from J, the junction kept 2 bases outside the gene matches. Per germline, CDR1 KGHSH and CDR2 LQKENI. This CDR3 is built from 15 residues. As DNA, the CDR3 is TGTGCCAGCTCACCACCGACAGGGCTCTCCTACGAGCAGTACTTC. Its protein product is CASSPPTGLSYEQYF.

This sequence joins TRBV5-1 and TRBJ2-7; D is undetermined. The CDR3 spans 14 residues. Trimming cost V 2 bases and J 0 bases, with 9 bases left between them. The germline gives CDR1 SGHRS, CDR2 YFSETQ. The CDR3 loop is CASSLEVSSYEQYF. The DNA of the CDR3 is TGCGCCAGCAGCTTAGAGGTGAGCTCCTACGAGCAGTACTTC.

The chain recombines TRBV11-2 with TRBJ2-7; 10 bases align to TRBD1. V trimming: 11 bases; J trimming: 6 bases; junction bases outside the gene matches: 7. CDR1 is SGHAT, CDR2 FQNNGV, per germline. The CDR3 has 12 residues. This CDR3 reads CAGGQGGGEQYF. Here the CDR3 DNA reads TGTGCCGGAGGACAGGGGGGAGGCGAGCAGTACTTC.

This chain connects TRBV30 to TRBJ2-7, with 11 bases identical to TRBD1. The CDR3 has 15 residues. Germline-derived CDR1 and CDR2 are GTSNPN and SVGIG (reference sequence). V was pared by 0 bases and J by 5 bases, with 6 bases of the junction left unmatched. The CDR3 region has the DNA TGTGCCTGGAGTGTATGGACAGGGGGCTTGGACGAGCAGTACTTC. It is translated as CAWSVWTGGLDEQYF.

In its sample, this clone was seen once. The chain combines TRBV7-9 with TRBJ2-1, with 9 bases that match TRBD1. The CDR3 runs to 15 residues. The germline V gene encodes CDR1 SEHNR and CDR2 FQNEAQ (reference sequence). V lost 5 bases, J lost 5 bases, and 7 bases stayed unmatched. The CDR3 DNA is TGTGCCAGCAGCCCGCGGGACAGGGCCGACAATGAGCAGTTCTTC. Protein product: CASSPRDRADNEQFF.

This clone was seen a handful of times. The chain has TRBV5-6 and TRBJ2-1; D remains ambiguous. CDR3 length: 11 residues. V was shortened by 7 bases and J by 1 base, with 3 bases between the two germline ends. CDR1 and CDR2 (germline): SGHDT, YYEEEE. CDR3 DNA sequence: TGTGCCAGCTCTTCCTACAATGAGCAGTTCTTC. Its protein is CASSSYNEQFF.

The V gene is TRBV27, the J gene TRBJ2-7; TRBD1 aligns across 9 bases. V lost 6 bases and J lost 3; bases outside the gene matches: 9. There are 15 residues in the CDR3. The germline V gene encodes CDR1 MNHEY and CDR2 SMNVEV (reference sequence). The CDR3 DNA reads TGTGCCAGCAGACTCACAGGGGGCAGGTTCTACGAGCAGTACTTC. Translated, it gives CASRLTGGRFYEQYF.